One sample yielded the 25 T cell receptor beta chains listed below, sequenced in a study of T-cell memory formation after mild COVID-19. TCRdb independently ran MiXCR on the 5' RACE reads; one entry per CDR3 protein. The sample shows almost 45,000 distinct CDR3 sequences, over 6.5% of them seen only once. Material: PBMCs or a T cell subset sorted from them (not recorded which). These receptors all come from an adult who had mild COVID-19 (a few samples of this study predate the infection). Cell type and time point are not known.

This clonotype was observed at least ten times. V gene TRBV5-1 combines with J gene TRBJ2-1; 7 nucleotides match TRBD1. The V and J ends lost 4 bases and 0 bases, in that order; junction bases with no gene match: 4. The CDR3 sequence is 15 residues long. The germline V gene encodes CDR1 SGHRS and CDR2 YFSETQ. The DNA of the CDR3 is TGCGCCAGCAGCGTCACAGGGGACTCCTACAATGAGCAGTTCTTC. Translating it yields CASSVTGDSYNEQFF.

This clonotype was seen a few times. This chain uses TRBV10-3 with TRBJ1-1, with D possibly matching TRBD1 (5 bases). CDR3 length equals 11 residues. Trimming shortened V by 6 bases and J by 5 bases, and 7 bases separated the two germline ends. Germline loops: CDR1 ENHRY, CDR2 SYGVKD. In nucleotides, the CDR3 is TGTGCCATCAGAGGGGATACTGAAGCTTTCTTT. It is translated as CAIRGDTEAFF.

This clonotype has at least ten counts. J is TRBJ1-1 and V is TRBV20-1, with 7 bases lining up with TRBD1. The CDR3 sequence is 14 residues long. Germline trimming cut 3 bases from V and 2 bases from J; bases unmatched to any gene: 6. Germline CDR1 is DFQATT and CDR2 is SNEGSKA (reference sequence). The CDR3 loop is CSASYGTANTEAFF. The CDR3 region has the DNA TGCAGTGCTAGCTACGGGACAGCCAACACTGAAGCTTTCTTT.

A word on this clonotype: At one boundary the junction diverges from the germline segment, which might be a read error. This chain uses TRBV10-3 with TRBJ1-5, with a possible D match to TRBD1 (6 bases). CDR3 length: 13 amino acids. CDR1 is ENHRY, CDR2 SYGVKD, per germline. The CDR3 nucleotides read TGTGCCATCAGGGCGGACAGTTATCAGTCCCAGCATTTT. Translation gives CAIRADSYQSQHF.

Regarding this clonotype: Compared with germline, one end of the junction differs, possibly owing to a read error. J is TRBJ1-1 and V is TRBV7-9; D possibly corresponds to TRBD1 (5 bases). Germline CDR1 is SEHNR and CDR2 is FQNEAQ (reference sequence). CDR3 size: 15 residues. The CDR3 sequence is CASSLGVSGLHPLVF. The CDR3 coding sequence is TGTGCCAGCAGCTTAGGGGTGTCGGGGCTACATCCCTTAGTATTT.

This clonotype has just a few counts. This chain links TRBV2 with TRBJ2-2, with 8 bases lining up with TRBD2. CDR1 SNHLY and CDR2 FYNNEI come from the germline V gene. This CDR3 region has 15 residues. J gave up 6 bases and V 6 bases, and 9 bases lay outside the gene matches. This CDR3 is CASSLLTSVPGELFF. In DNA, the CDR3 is TGTGCCAGCAGCCTACTGACTAGCGTGCCCGGGGAGCTGTTTTTT. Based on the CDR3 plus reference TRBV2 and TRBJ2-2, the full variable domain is EPEVTQTPSHQVTQMGQEVILRCVPISNHLYFYWYRQILGQKVEFLVSFYNNEISEKSEIFDDQFSVERPDGSNFTLKIRSTKLEDSAMYFCASSLLTSVPGELFFGEGSRLTVL.

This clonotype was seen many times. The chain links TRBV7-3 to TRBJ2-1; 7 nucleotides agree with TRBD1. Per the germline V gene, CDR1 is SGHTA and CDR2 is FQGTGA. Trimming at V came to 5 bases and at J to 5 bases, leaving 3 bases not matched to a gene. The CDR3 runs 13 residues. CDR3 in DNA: TGTGCCAGCAGCGAGACAGGGAACAATGAGCAGTTCTTC. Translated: CASSETGNNEQFF.

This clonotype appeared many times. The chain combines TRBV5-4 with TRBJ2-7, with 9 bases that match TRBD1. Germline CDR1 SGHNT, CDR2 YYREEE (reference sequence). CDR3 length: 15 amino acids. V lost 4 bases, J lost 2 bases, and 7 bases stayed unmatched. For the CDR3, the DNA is TGTGCCAGCAGCCCGGGACAGGGTCGAACCTACGAGCAGTACTTC. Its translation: CASSPGQGRTYEQYF.

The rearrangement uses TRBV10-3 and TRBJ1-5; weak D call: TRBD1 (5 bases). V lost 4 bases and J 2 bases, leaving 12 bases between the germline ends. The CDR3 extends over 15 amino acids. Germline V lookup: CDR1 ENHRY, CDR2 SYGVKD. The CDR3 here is CAISAGVVGNQPQHF. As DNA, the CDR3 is TGTGCCATCAGTGCGGGGGTGGTTGGCAATCAGCCCCAGCATTTT.

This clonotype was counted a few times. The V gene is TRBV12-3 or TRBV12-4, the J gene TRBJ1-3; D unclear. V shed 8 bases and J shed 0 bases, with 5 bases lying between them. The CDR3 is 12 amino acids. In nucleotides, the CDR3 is TGTGCCAGCTCGGCCTCTGGAAACACCATATATTTT. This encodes CASSASGNTIYF.

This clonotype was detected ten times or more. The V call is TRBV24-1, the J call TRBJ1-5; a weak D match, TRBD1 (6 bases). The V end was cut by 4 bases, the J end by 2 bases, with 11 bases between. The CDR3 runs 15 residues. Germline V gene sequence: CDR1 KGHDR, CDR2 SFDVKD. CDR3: CATSETRTGNQPQHF. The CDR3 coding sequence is TGTGCCACCAGTGAAACCAGGACAGGCAATCAGCCCCAGCATTTT.

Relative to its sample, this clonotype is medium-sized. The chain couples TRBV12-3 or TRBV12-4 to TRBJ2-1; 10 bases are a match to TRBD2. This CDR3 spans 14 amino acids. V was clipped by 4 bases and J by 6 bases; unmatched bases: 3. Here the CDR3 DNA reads TGTGCCAGCAGTTCCCGGACTAGCGGCAATGAGCAGTTCTTC. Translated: CASSSRTSGNEQFF.

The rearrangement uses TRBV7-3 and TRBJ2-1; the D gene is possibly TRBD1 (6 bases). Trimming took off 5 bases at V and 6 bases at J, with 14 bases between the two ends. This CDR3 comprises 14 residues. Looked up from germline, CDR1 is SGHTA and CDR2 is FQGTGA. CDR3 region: CASSPGHQSNEQFF. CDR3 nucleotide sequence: TGTGCCAGCAGCCCGGGACACCAGTCCAATGAGCAGTTCTTC.

The CDR3 loop reads CASSSFGYGYTF. CDR3 nucleotide sequence: TGTGCCAGCAGCTCCTTCGGCTATGGCTACACCTTC. V is TRBV11-2 and J is TRBJ1-2, with unresolved D. The CDR3 sequence is 12 residues long. V was trimmed by 4 bases and J by 4 bases, leaving 7 bases between them. Germline V gene lookup returns CDR1 SGHAT and CDR2 FQNNGV.

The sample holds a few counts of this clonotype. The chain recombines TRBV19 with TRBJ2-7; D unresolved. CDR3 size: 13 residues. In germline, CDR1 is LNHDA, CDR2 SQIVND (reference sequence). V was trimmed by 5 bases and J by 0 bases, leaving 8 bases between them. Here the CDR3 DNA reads TGTGCCAGTAGTGTTCAGAGCTCCTACGAGCAGTACTTC. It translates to CASSVQSSYEQYF.

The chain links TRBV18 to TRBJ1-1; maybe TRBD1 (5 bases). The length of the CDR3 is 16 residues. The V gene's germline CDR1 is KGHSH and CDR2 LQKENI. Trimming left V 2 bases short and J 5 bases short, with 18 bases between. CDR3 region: CASSPSITRGRTEAFF. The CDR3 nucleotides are TGTGCCAGCTCACCATCAATTACAAGGGGCAGGACTGAAGCTTTCTTT.

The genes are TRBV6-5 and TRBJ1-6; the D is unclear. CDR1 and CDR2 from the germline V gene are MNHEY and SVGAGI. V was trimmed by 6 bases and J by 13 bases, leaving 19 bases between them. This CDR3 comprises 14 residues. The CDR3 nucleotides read TGTGCCAGCAGCCGAGGACCGGGTAACGGGCCCCTCCACTTT. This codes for CASSRGPGNGPLHF.

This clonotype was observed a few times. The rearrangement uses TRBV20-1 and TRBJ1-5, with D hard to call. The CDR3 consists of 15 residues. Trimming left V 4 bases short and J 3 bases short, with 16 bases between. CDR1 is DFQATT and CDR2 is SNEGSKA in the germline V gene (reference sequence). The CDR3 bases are TGCAGTGCTACCCGGGAGGCGACTGTCAATCAGCCCCAGCATTTT. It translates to CSATREATVNQPQHF.

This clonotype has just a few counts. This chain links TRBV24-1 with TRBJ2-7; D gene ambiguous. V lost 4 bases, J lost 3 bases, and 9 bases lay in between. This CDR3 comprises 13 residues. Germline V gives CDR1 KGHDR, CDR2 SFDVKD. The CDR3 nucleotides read TGTGCCACCAGTGACCCAGACGGCTACGAGCAGTACTTC. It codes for CATSDPDGYEQYF.

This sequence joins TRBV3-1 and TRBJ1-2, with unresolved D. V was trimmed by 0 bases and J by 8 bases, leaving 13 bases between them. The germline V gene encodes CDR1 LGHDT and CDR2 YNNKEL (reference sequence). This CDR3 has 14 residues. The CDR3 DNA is TGTGCCAGCAGCCAAGACGGCGGGGTGAACGGCTACACCTTC. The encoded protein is CASSQDGGVNGYTF.

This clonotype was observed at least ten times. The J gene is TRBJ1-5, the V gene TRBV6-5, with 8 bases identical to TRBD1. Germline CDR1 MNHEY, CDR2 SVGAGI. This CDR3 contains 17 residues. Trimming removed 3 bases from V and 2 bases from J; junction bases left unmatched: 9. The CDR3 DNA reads TGTGCCAGCAGTTATACGACCCCGGGACAGGGCAATCAGCCCCAGCATTTT. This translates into CASSYTTPGQGNQPQHF.

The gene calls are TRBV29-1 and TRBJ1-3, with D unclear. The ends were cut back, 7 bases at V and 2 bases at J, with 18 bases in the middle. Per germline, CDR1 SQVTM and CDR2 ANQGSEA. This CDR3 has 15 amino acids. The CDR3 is CSAQKVGGPGNTIYF. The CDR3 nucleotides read TGCAGCGCCCAAAAGGTTGGAGGCCCTGGAAACACCATATATTTT. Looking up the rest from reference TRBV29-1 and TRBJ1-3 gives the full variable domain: SAVISQKPSRDICQRGTSLTIQCQVDSQVTMMFWYRQQPGQSLTLIATANQGSEATYESGFVIDKFPISRPNLTFSTLTVSNMSPEDSSIYLCSAQKVGGPGNTIYFGEGSWLTVV.

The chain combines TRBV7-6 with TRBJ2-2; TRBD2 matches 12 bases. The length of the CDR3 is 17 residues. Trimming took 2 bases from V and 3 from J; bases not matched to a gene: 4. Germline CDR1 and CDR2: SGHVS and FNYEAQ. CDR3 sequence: CASSLRLAGDDTGELFF. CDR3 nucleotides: TGTGCCAGCAGCTTAAGACTAGCGGGAGACGACACCGGGGAGCTGTTTTTT.

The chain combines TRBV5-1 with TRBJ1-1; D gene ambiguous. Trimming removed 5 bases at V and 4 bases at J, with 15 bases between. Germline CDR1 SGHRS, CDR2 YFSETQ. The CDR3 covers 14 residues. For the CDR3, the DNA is TGCGCCAGCAGTCTTGCTCGAGGAGGCACTGAAGCTTTCTTT. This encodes CASSLARGGTEAFF.

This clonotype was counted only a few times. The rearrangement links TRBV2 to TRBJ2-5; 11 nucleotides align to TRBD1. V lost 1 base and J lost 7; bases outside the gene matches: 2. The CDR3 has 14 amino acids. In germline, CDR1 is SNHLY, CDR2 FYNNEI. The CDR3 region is CASSEGDRGRTQYF. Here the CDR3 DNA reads TGTGCCAGCAGTGAAGGGGACAGGGGGAGGACCCAGTACTTC.